The 9 T cell receptor beta chains in this list originate from one sample, sequenced in a study of T cells in localized non-small cell lung cancer (dated by TCRdb to the early 2020s). Libraries were constructed by the immunoSEQ multiplex PCR assay. Imported from immuneACCESS, the table was reduced by TCRdb to in-frame sequences with V and J called. These copies leave out some clones; in studies compared against another copy, an unresolved V gene accounts for under half, and the cause of the remainder is not known. Present in this sample are about 61,000 clones, around 90% of which were seen just once. Roughly a fifth of the sample comes from the top ten. Here the sequenced sample was peripheral blood, taken before any cancer treatment. The receptors derive from a man aged 40 to 70 with stage I squamous cell lung carcinoma.

This clone showed up just a few times. This chain links TRBV7-2 with TRBJ2-7; 8 bases agree with TRBD2. Germline CDR1 is SGHTA and CDR2 is FQGNSA. The CDR3 runs 16 residues. The V segment lost 2 bases and the J segment 5 bases; nucleotides outside the gene matches: 11. The DNA of the CDR3 is TGTGCCAGCAGCTTATACAGCGGGGGCGGCCGGGACGAGCAGTACTTC. It encodes CASSLYSGGGRDEQYF. The full variable domain, its missing parts supplied by reference TRBV7-2 and TRBJ2-7, is GAGVSQSPSNKVTEKGKDVELRCDPISGHTALYWYRQSLGQGLEFLIYFQGNSAPDKSGLPSDRFSAERTGGSVSTLTIQRTQQEDSAVYLCASSLYSGGGRDEQYFGPGTRLTVT.

The rearrangement uses TRBV11-2 and TRBJ1-2; D is undetermined. V was cut by 0 bases and J by 3 bases, with 5 bases left in between. The length of the CDR3 is 13 residues. Germline-derived CDR1 and CDR2 are SGHAT and FQNNGV. As DNA, the CDR3 is TGTGCCAGCAGCTTAGATAGTGACTATGGCTACACCTTC. It translates to CASSLDSDYGYTF.

J is TRBJ1-2 and V is TRBV6-6; D may be TRBD1 (5 bases). The germline V gene has CDR1 MNHNY and CDR2 SVGAGI (reference sequence). The length of the CDR3 is 15 residues. V lost 6 bases to trimming and J lost 3 bases, with 17 bases between them. This CDR3 is CASSQESTAYYGYTF. In DNA, the CDR3 is TGTGCCAGCAGCCAAGAATCGACAGCCTACTATGGCTACACCTTC.

The rearrangement links TRBV12-5 to TRBJ2-1; TRBD2 matches at 9 bases. V was pared by 6 bases and J by 7 bases, with 7 bases of the junction left unmatched. From germline, CDR1 is LGHNT and CDR2 FRNRAP. The CDR3 is 14 amino acids. The chain's CDR3 is CASGWGTSRNEQFF. CDR3 nucleotides: TGTGCTAGTGGGTGGGGGACTAGCAGGAATGAGCAGTTCTTC.

V and J are TRBV7-2 and TRBJ2-1; tentative D call: TRBD1 (6 bases). The ends were cut back, 1 base at V and 2 bases at J, with 9 bases in the middle. The germline gives CDR1 SGHTA, CDR2 FQGNSA. CDR3 size: 15 residues. CDR3 amino acids: CASSLEWTAYNEQFF. CDR3 in DNA: TGTGCCAGCAGCTTAGAGTGGACAGCCTACAATGAGCAGTTCTTC.

The rearrangement uses TRBV28 and TRBJ2-7; no clear D. The germline V gene has CDR1 MDHEN and CDR2 SYDVKM. There are 14 residues in the CDR3. The V and J ends lost 6 bases and 3 bases respectively, with 15 bases between them. CDR3 loop: CASRPPTYIYEQYF. In DNA form, the CDR3 reads TGTGCCAGCAGACCCCCGACTTACATCTACGAGCAGTACTTC.

The genes are TRBV2 and TRBJ1-1; 7 positions match TRBD1. The CDR3 runs 14 residues. Germline CDR1 is SNHLY and CDR2 is FYNNEI. V gave up 3 bases and J gave up 4 bases; unmatched junction bases: 5. In DNA form, the CDR3 reads TGTGCCAGCAGTGAGGGACAGCCGGCCACTGAAGCTTTCTTT. Translating gives CASSEGQPATEAFF.

As regards this clone: Other DNA sequences of this sample code for an identical CDR3. The chain couples TRBV18 to TRBJ1-5; D is unclear. Between the trimmed V and J ends, which lost 2 bases and 4 bases, there was a span of 6 bases. Germline V lookup: CDR1 KGHSH, CDR2 LQKENI. CDR3 length equals 13 residues. The CDR3 DNA sequence: TGTGCCAGCTCACCAACCAATAATCAGCCCCAGCATTTT. Translated: CASSPTNNQPQHF.

The chain recombines TRBV30 with TRBJ2-2; 9 bases map to TRBD2. V trimming: 4 bases; J trimming: 3 bases; junction bases outside the gene matches: 6. The V gene's germline CDR1 is GTSNPN and CDR2 SVGIG (reference sequence). The CDR3 spans 15 residues. CDR3 sequence reads: CAWTSTSGYTGELFF. The DNA of the CDR3 is TGTGCCTGGACCTCGACTAGCGGCTACACCGGGGAGCTGTTTTTT.